This TCR beta chain comes out of a study of OX40 agonist ivuxolimab in advanced cancers. For the wider study: Ivuxolimab was a fully human IgG2 agonistic monoclonal antibody targeting the costimulatory receptor OX40 (CD134). The purpose of peripheral TCRbeta sequencing was to test whether ivuxolimab changed TCR sequence diversity and led to clonal T-cell expansion. The paper covers the monotherapy dose-escalation part of the phase I ivuxolimab trial, which included N of about 51 patients. Intravenous ivuxolimab was administered to patients every 2 weeks at six dose levels: 0.01, 0.1, 0.3, 1.5, 3 and 10 mg/kg. Prior anti-PD-1, anti-PD-L1 or anti-CTLA-4 therapy was permitted, and approximately 40% of dose-escalation patients had received checkpoint inhibitors. Among the roughly 50 dose-escalation patients, some 20 had hepatocellular carcinoma, roughly 15 melanoma, 9 renal cell carcinoma and 9 head and neck cancer. Partial responses occurred in three dose-escalation patients, of whom one had hepatocellular carcinoma and two had cutaneous melanoma. The dose-escalation cohort was about 86% male with a mean age of approximately 60 years, ranging from about 20 to 85. Summary of the overall study and its limitations: In the 0.1-3.0 mg/kg groups, partial responders had among the lowest normalized peripheral clonal expansion, particularly in CD8+ T cells. Low levels of normalized T-cell clonal expansion were also seen in some patients who did not respond. After ivuxolimab, expanded clones were on average more numerous among CD8+ T cells than among CD4+ T cells. The antigen specificity of the peripheral T cells that underwent clonal expansion was not determined. Clonal expansion of both CD4+ and CD8+ blood T cells was observed from baseline to week 6 at doses 0.1 to 3.0 mg/kg.

Worth noting for this clone: The antigen it recognizes is unknown. Base qualities are not provided; no much larger clone lies one nucleotide away.

To sequence the TCRbeta CDR3 region, genomic DNA was isolated from the sorted cells. The immunoSEQ Assay was used to sequence the TCRbeta CDR3 regions. TCRdb's version of the immuneACCESS table is confined to in-frame rearrangements and falls short of the full clone set. An unresolved V gene accounts for under half of the shortfall where checked; the remainder is of unknown origin. This sample is represented by roughly 72,000 clones; 94% of them were singletons. The ten top clones hold 15% to 18% of the sample. Patients with autoimmune disease history or receiving systemic immunosuppression were excluded from the trial. Peripheral blood for TCR sequencing was collected from all dose cohorts at baseline, on cycle 4 day 1, and on cycle 7 day 1. The samples were drawn from a first-in-human, open-label, multicenter phase I dose-escalation trial of ivuxolimab. Adults with locally advanced or metastatic head and neck squamous cell, hepatocellular, melanoma or renal cell carcinoma were enrolled in the trial. Before TCR sequencing, CD4+ T cells and CD8+ T cells were sorted from peripheral blood as separate populations.

The V end loses 0 bases and the J end loses 3 bases, and a stretch of 10 bases separates them. The CDR3 holds 14 amino acids from the cysteine to the phenylalanine. This entry keeps only the CDR3 DNA: 42 bases, framed from base 1. This chain is built from TRBV5-3 and TRBJ2-7, with the identity of the D gene unclear. TRBV5-3 is an ORF for which the function is uncertain. The sequences come from CD4+ or CD8+ T cells sorted from blood, collected in a trial of the OX40 agonist ivuxolimab. The TCR was taken from an adult with an advanced solid tumor such as melanoma, head and neck, liver or kidney cancer. The DNA is TGTGCCAGAAGCTTGGGTCCGACGAGCTACGAGCAGTACTTC. Translated, this is CARSLGPTSYEQYF.